The 16 T cell receptor beta chains given below trace back to one sample, sequenced in a study of blood T cell repertoires in COVID-19. Sequencing used immunoSEQ multiplex PCR; TCRdb keeps in-frame clones, though not all of them. Of fewer than 450,000 clones listed, about nine tenths are singletons. Sequencing was done on a sample of peripheral blood. Receptors originate from a woman in her forties or fifties with COVID-19, enrolled during active disease.

The chain links TRBV6-5 to TRBJ1-5; perhaps TRBD1 as D (6 bases). The V end lost 6 bases, the J end lost 0 bases, and 12 bases lay between the germline ends. There are 15 residues in the CDR3. The germline CDR1 and CDR2 sequences are MNHEY and SVGAGI. CDR3 in amino acids: CASRGGRYSNQPQHF. In nucleotides, the CDR3 is TGTGCCAGCAGAGGGGGTAGGTATAGCAATCAGCCCCAGCATTTT.

The chain uses TRBV6-5 and TRBJ2-2; perhaps TRBD2 as D (6 bases). V dropped 0 bases and J dropped 8 bases, with 16 bases sitting between them. CDR1 is MNHEY, CDR2 SVGAGI, per germline. This CDR3 region has 16 residues. The CDR3 region is CASSYSSGVMWGELFF. CDR3 bases: TGTGCCAGCAGTTACTCTTCGGGGGTAATGTGGGGGGAGCTGTTTTTT.

The V gene is TRBV9, the J gene TRBJ1-1; TRBD1 agrees at 9 bases. The CDR3 has 15 residues. Trimming removed 3 bases from V and 4 bases from J; junction bases left unmatched: 7. The germline V gene encodes CDR1 SGDLS and CDR2 YYNGEE. CDR3 protein: CASSAVPTGGTEAFF. CDR3 nucleotides: TGTGCCAGCAGCGCCGTTCCGACAGGGGGCACTGAAGCTTTCTTT.

This sequence joins TRBV11-2 and TRBJ2-7; 7 nucleotides agree with TRBD1. With V trimmed by 4 bases and J by 7 bases, 13 bases remained unmatched. CDR3 length: 15 amino acids. CDR1 SGHAT and CDR2 FQNNGV come from the germline V gene. Here the CDR3 reads CASSSRRTGVGEQYF. In nucleotides, the CDR3 is TGTGCCAGCAGCTCGCGCCGTACAGGGGTCGGTGAGCAGTACTTC.

J is TRBJ1-5 and V is TRBV27; TRBD1 aligns across 8 bases. Germline V gene sequence: CDR1 MNHEY, CDR2 SMNVEV (reference sequence). The CDR3 length is 14 residues. V shed 5 bases, J shed 7 bases, and the junction held 7 bases outside the gene matches. The CDR3 is CASSRAQGEQPQHF. The CDR3 DNA is TGTGCCAGCAGTCGAGCACAGGGGGAACAGCCCCAGCATTTT.

The chain couples TRBV2 to TRBJ2-1; no reliable D call. With 8 bases removed from V and 4 bases from J, the gap between germline ends came to 12 bases. The germline CDR1 and CDR2 sequences are SNHLY and FYNNEI. This CDR3 has 13 amino acids. The CDR3 sequence is CASYDGLYNEQFF. The CDR3 DNA follows: TGTGCCAGCTACGATGGCTTGTACAATGAGCAGTTCTTC.

This rearrangement joins TRBV28 to TRBJ1-1; the D gene is possibly TRBD1 (5 bases). V was clipped by 5 bases and J by 3 bases, with 7 bases between them. Per germline, CDR1 MDHEN and CDR2 SYDVKM. CDR3 length equals 12 residues. CDR3 loop: CASSVGHTEAFF. The CDR3 DNA follows: TGTGCCAGCAGTGTGGGGCACACTGAAGCTTTCTTT.

The V gene is TRBV19, the J gene TRBJ1-4, with unresolved D. The CDR3 has 15 amino acids. CDR1 is LNHDA and CDR2 is SQIVND in the germline V gene (reference sequence). V lost 4 bases and J 2 bases, leaving 11 bases between the germline ends. The CDR3 loop is CASSTDGETNEKLFF. CDR3 nucleotides: TGTGCCAGTAGTACTGACGGGGAGACTAATGAAAAACTGTTTTTT.

This sequence joins TRBV6-5 and TRBJ1-2; 8 nucleotides agree with TRBD1. Trimming removed 4 bases from V and 2 bases from J; junction bases left unmatched: 6. This CDR3 is built from 15 residues. The germline V gene has CDR1 MNHEY and CDR2 SVGAGI. The CDR3 DNA reads TGTGCCAGCAGTTGGACCCACAGGGGGAACTATGGCTACACCTTC. It yields the protein CASSWTHRGNYGYTF.

V and J are TRBV6-5 and TRBJ1-4, with 7 bases lining up with TRBD1. With 5 bases clipped from V and 4 bases from J, the junction kept 7 bases outside the gene matches. The germline V gene has CDR1 MNHEY and CDR2 SVGAGI. This CDR3 is 15 amino acids long. CDR3 in amino acids: CASSHRGRGNEKLFF. In nucleotides, the CDR3 is TGTGCCAGCAGTCACAGGGGTAGGGGTAATGAAAAACTGTTTTTT.

The chain uses TRBV9 and TRBJ2-5; TRBD2 matches 14 bases. The length of the CDR3 is 17 residues. The germline V gene has CDR1 SGDLS and CDR2 YYNGEE. The V gene end was trimmed by 3 bases and the J gene end by 4 bases; junction bases not matched to a gene: 8. Here the CDR3 DNA reads TGTGCCAGCAGCGCGCGACTAGCGGGGGGGTATGGAGAGACCCAGTACTTC. This gives the protein CASSARLAGGYGETQYF.

The chain carries TRBV5-4 and TRBJ1-2, with D tentatively TRBD1 (6 bases). There are 17 residues in the CDR3. Germline CDR1 reads SGHNT; CDR2 reads YYREEE (reference sequence). V dropped 0 bases and J dropped 1 base, with 16 bases sitting between them. The CDR3 loop is CASSLALGGRGNYGYTF. The CDR3 bases are TGTGCCAGCAGCTTGGCCCTCGGGGGGCGCGGTAACTATGGCTACACCTTC. Full variable domain (rest looked up from reference TRBV5-4 and TRBJ1-2): ETGVTQSPTHLIKTRGQQVTLRCSSQSGHNTVSWYQQALGQGPQFIFQYYREEENGRGNFPPRFSGLQFPNYSSELNVNALELDDSALYLCASSLALGGRGNYGYTFGSGTRLTVV.

This clone came up a few times. J is TRBJ2-3 and V is TRBV2; 8 bases agree with TRBD2. With V trimmed by 10 bases and J by 4 bases, 10 bases remained unmatched. Germline loops: CDR1 SNHLY, CDR2 FYNNEI. The CDR3 length is 14 residues. CDR3 in DNA: TGTGCCACCACCCCCGGGCGGGGGGCAGATACGCAGTATTTT. Its protein is CATTPGRGADTQYF. Using reference TRBV2 and TRBJ2-3 for the parts outside the CDR3, the full variable domain is EPEVTQTPSHQVTQMGQEVILRCVPISNHLYFYWYRQILGQKVEFLVSFYNNEISEKSEIFDDQFSVERPDGSNFTLKIRSTKLEDSAMYFCATTPGRGADTQYFGPGTRLTVL.

The CDR3 here is CASTKQGAGQPQHF. CDR3 sequence (DNA): TGTGCCAGTACCAAACAGGGGGCCGGGCAGCCCCAGCATTTT. The chain couples TRBV19 to TRBJ1-5; the match to TRBD1 covers 9 bases. CDR3 size: 14 residues. The germline CDR1 and CDR2 sequences are LNHDA and SQIVND (reference sequence). With 7 bases clipped from V and 7 bases from J, the junction kept 8 bases outside the gene matches. The full variable domain, completed using reference TRBV19 and TRBJ1-5, is DGGITQSPKYLFRKEGQNVTLSCEQNLNHDAMYWYRQDPGQGLRLIYYSQIVNDFQKGDIAEGYSVSREKKESFPLTVTSAQKNPTAFYLCASTKQGAGQPQHFGDGTRLSIL.

The chain carries TRBV4-1 and TRBJ2-1; D is possibly TRBD2 (6 bases). The CDR3 is 14 residues long. The V gene lost 9 bases and the J gene lost 10 bases, with 22 bases spanning the gap. Germline CDR1 MGHRA, CDR2 YSYEKL. The DNA of the CDR3 is TGCGCCAGTAACTCCGGGACTTTCGTTGGAGAGCAGTTCTTC. Translating gives CASNSGTFVGEQFF.

A single count supports this clone. This chain links TRBV5-1 with TRBJ1-2; TRBD1 agrees at 10 bases. Trimming at V came to 3 bases and at J to 4 bases, leaving 6 bases not matched to a gene. Germline V gene lookup returns CDR1 SGHRS and CDR2 YFSETQ. The CDR3 is 15 residues long. CDR3 sequence (DNA): TGCGCCAGCAGCTACGGGACAGGGGCCAGCTATGGCTACACCTTC. Translation: CASSYGTGASYGYTF.